This TCR beta chain was recovered during a study of Ad26.COV2.S vaccination and SARS-CoV-2 variants (dated by TCRdb to the early 2020s). With respect to the entire study: Donors in the vaccine arm were drawn from COV1001, a phase I-IIa trial of Ad26.COV2.S in healthy adults that was multicentre, randomized, double-blind and placebo-controlled. Ad26.COV2.S was administered intramuscularly at a dose of 5x10^10 or 1x10^11 viral particles, either as one shot or as two shots given 56 days apart. A total of 32 samples were included in the TCR-sequenced set, comprising around 19 Ad26.COV2.S vaccine recipients, 5 placebo recipients and 8 SARS-CoV-2 convalescent individuals. Blinding of investigators to trial group allocation was maintained during experiments and outcome assessment. Trial participants were randomized into five groups of five, in which low-dose or high-dose Ad26.COV2.S was given once or twice, or placebo was given on both occasions. TCRbeta repertoire sequencing served as the tool for gauging how specific and how broad the SARS-CoV-2-reactive T cell receptors were following Ad26.COV2.S vaccination. The full study reports these points: According to the authors, total T cell responses may have been underestimated by the TCR breadth and depth analyses. Vaccine and placebo recipients had similar non-spike TCR breadth, a finding consistent with the vaccine containing only spike. After vaccination, spike-specific CD8+ and CD4+ T cell responses were reported to show substantial breadth. Compared with placebo recipients, Ad26.COV2.S recipients showed higher spike-specific TCR breadth (P = 0.0014). Comparing responses between vaccine doses or regimens was not something the study was powered to do.

With respect to this clone: Its specific antigen is unknown. Per-base qualities were not stored, and no clone one base away is much larger.

From the germline V gene, CDR1 is SGDLS and CDR2 is YYNGEE. Its CDR3 holds 18 amino acids, cysteine through phenylalanine. Only the CDR3 region is kept as DNA, spanning 54 bases read in frame from base 1. Germline trimming: 2 bases from V, 7 bases from J; junction bases outside gene matches: 14. The sample's treatment or condition label, in plain terms: over 15 received Ad26.COV2.S at low or high dose, single or two shots; about 5 received placebo; per-sample allocation not given. For vaccine and placebo recipients, the sequenced repertoires came from samples collected on day 63 after the first injection. In Cohort 1b, some 25 adults aged 18-55 years were enrolled at a single site in Boston, USA, between 29 July and 7 August 2020. As a vaccine, Ad26.COV2.S was a replication-incompetent adenovirus type 26 vector that expressed a prefusion-stabilized SARS-CoV-2 spike protein derived from the original Wuhan strain.

The immunoSEQ Assay was the method used to sequence TCRbeta CDR3 regions. After extraction, genomic DNA underwent amplification by bias-controlled multiplex PCR, followed by high-throughput sequencing. The authors processed their data as follows. Collapsing and filtering of sequences were performed to quantify the absolute abundance of each unique TCRbeta CDR3 region. Usable DNA was measured by amplifying reference genes present in all nucleated cells, and TCRbeta template counts were normalized to that usable DNA to estimate T cell fraction. Repertoire TCRs were annotated as SARS-CoV-2-specific when V gene, CDR3 amino acid sequence and J gene were exactly matched to a known reactive TCR set. The reference SARS-CoV-2 TCR set was obtained from MIRA and was filtered for enrichment in COVID-19-positive ImmuneCODE repertoires, whereby public or cross-reactive TCRs were removed. Using the MIRA antigens, annotated TCRs were further analysed by specific ORF or by position within an ORF. Depth was the summed frequency of annotated unique rearrangements, while breadth was defined as annotated unique rearrangements over total unique productive rearrangements. Group comparisons of TCR breadth used two-sided Wilcoxon rank-sum tests. Drawn from immuneACCESS, this table holds only the in-frame rearrangements with V and J called that TCRdb kept. Clones are partly lost; checked studies trace under half to an unresolved V gene and leave the rest unexplained. V and J calls and clone size are as listed in that table; D and trimming were resolved from the DNA. The sample table records hundreds of thousands of clones; roughly 90% of these occur just once. Jointly, the top ten make up over 9% of the sample.

Here the chain combines TRBV9 and TRBJ2-5, with 13 middle bases fitting TRBD2. Source: peripheral blood, taken in a trial of Ad26.COV2.S vaccine versus placebo. This clonotype originated in a person aged 18 to 59 who received the Ad26.COV2.S COVID-19 vaccine or a placebo. The bases are TGTGCCAGCAGCGTGGGGGCTAGACTAGCGGGAGGTGTGGGGACCCAGTACTTC. Its protein reads: CASSVGARLAGGVGTQYF.